A single sample is the source of the 5 T cell receptor beta chains below, sequenced in a study of identical twins. Each CDR3 protein is one row after TCRdb ran MiXCR on the 5' RACE reads. Here the sample spans over 600,000 distinct CDR3 sequences, around 20% being singletons. The data were also submitted as part of a second study, on T cells expressing NK-cell markers.

Sequenced sample: PBMCs. Receptors were obtained from a woman between 18 and 29 years old in good health.

The V gene is TRBV20-1, the J gene TRBJ1-6; the D gene is possibly TRBD1 (6 bases). Deletions cut 6 bases from V and 8 bases from J, with 20 bases between. Germline values: CDR1 DFQATT, CDR2 SNEGSKA (reference sequence). The CDR3 sequence is 15 residues long. The DNA of the CDR3 is TGCAGTGCCAAGGGTGGGACGGGGGCTTATTCACCCCTCCACTTT. Protein product: CSAKGGTGAYSPLHF.

The chain carries TRBV7-9 and TRBJ2-2; the D gene is possibly TRBD1 (6 bases). Trimming cost V 2 bases and J 5 bases, with 9 bases left between them. Germline-derived CDR1 and CDR2 are SEHNR and FQNEAQ (reference sequence). The CDR3 is 14 residues long. The DNA of the CDR3 is TGTGCCAGCAGCTTAAACAGGGAAACCGGGGAGCTGTTTTTT. This gives the protein CASSLNRETGELFF.

This clonotype showed up just a few times. The genes are TRBV10-3 and TRBJ2-3; TRBD2 agrees at 9 bases. V shed 8 bases, J shed 2 bases, and the junction held 8 bases outside the gene matches. Germline CDR1 ENHRY, CDR2 SYGVKD. The CDR3 runs 15 residues. The CDR3, as DNA: TGTGCCATCGAAGGGGAGCGGGGGGACACAGATACGCAGTATTTT. This translates into CAIEGERGDTDTQYF.

The rearrangement links TRBV7-8 to TRBJ2-6; D is unclear. Between the trimmed V and J ends, which lost 1 base and 14 bases, there was a span of 12 bases. Germline assignment: CDR1 SGHVS and CDR2 FQNEAQ. This CDR3 is 13 amino acids long. The CDR3 protein is CASSLVMPPLLTF. As DNA, the CDR3 is TGTGCCAGCAGCTTAGTGATGCCTCCCCTCCTGACTTTC.

This clonotype was found many times. V is TRBV10-2 and J is TRBJ2-1, with 10 positions matching TRBD2. The germline CDR1 and CDR2 sequences are WSHSY and SAAADI. The length of the CDR3 is 15 residues. V shed 8 bases and J 7 bases; nucleotides not matched to a gene: 11. The CDR3 protein is CASDRTSGEGNEQFF. The CDR3 region has the DNA TGCGCCAGCGACCGGACTAGCGGAGAAGGAAATGAGCAGTTCTTC.